What follows is one T cell receptor (beta chain) and its context. The target antigen is unknown. Profiled with immunoSEQ multiplex PCR; TCRdb holds only in-frame clones, not every one. This table has approximately 130,000 clones, roughly 89% appearing once. This entry belongs to a study of T cell responses to AZD1222 COVID-19 vaccine. Turning to the study itself: Analysis merged second doses at about 4 or about 12 weeks.

General study findings and limits: White British people made up most donors, females outnumbered males, and clonal diversity was possibly underestimated.

There are 16 residues in the CDR3. Germline CDR1 reads SEHNR; CDR2 reads FQNEAQ (reference sequence). The V and J ends lost 5 bases and 0 bases respectively, with 13 bases between them. V gene TRBV7-9 combines with J gene TRBJ1-4; TRBD1 might be the D (6 bases). The sequenced sample was peripheral blood, obtained on day 0 of AZD1222 vaccination. The receptor was isolated from an adult in good health. The CDR3, as DNA: TGTGCCAGCAGCCAGACAGGTAGAGCAACTAATGAAAAACTGTTTTTT. Its protein product is CASSQTGRATNEKLFF.